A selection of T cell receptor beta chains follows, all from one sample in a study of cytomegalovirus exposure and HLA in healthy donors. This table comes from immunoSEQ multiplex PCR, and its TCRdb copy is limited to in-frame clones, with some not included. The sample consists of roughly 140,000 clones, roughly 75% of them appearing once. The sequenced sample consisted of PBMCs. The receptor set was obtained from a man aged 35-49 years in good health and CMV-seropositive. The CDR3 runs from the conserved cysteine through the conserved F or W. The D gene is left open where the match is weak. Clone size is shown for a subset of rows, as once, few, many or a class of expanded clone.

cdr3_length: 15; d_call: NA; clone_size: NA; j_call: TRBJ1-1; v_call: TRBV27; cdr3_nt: TGTGCCAGCAGGTATACCGGGGGTTATGGCACTGAAGCTTTCTTT; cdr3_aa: CASRYTGGYGTEAFF
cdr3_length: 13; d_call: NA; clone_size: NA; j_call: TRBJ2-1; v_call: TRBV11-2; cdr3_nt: NA; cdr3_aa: CASSLDVAGGAFF
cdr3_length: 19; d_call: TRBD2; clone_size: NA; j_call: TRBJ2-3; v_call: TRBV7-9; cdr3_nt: TGTGCCAGCAGCTTAGCGGTCCCCCCGCTAGCGGGGGGGCTTGGTACGCAGTATTTT; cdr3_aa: CASSLAVPPLAGGLGTQYF
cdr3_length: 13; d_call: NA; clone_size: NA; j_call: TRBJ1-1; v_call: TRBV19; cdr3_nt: TGTGCCAGTAGTATTTCTCCGAGGCCTGAAGCTTTCTTT; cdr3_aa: CASSISPRPEAFF
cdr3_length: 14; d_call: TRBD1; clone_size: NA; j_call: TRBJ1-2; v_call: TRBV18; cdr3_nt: TGTGCCAGCTCACGAGACAGGGTTGACCTCCGCTACACCTTC; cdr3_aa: CASSRDRVDLRYTF
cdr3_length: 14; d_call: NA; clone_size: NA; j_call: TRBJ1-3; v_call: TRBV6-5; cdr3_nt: TGTGCCAGCAGTTATCTACCCTTTGGAAACACCATATATTTT; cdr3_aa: CASSYLPFGNTIYF
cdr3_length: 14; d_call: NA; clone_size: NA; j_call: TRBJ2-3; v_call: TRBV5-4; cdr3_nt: TGTGCCAGCAGCCGCGAGGTCGGCACAGATACGCAGTATTTT; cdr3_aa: CASSREVGTDTQYF
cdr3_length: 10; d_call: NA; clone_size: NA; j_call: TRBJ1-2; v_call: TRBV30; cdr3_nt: TGTGCCTCTACTACGGCTGGCTACACCTTC; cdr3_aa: CASTTAGYTF
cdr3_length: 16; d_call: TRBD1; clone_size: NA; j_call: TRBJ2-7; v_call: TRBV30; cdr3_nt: TGTGCCTGGAGTGTAGGAACAGGGGTGGGGGTCTACGAGCAGTACTTC; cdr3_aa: CAWSVGTGVGVYEQYF
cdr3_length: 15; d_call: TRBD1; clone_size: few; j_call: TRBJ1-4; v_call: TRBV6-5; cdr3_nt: TGTGCCAGCAGTTACTCTCGGACAGGGAGTGAAAAACTGTTTTTT; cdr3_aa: CASSYSRTGSEKLFF
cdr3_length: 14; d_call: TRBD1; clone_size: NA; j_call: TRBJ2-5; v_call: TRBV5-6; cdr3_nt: TGTGCCAGCAGCTGGGACAGGGGTGCTGAGACCCAGTACTTC; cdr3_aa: CASSWDRGAETQYF
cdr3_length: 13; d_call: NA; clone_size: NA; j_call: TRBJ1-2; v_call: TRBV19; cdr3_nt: TGTGCCAGTAATGAAATTGGAAGCGGTGGCTACACCTTC; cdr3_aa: CASNEIGSGGYTF
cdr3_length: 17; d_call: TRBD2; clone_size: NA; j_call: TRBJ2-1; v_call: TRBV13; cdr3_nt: TGTGCCAGCAGCTTAGTAGGGACTAGCGGGAGTGGAGCGGAGCAGTTCTTC; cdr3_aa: CASSLVGTSGSGAEQFF
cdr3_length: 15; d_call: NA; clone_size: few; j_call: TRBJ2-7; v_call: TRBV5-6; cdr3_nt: TGTGCCAGCAGCTTGGAGGTGGTTTCCAGGTACGAGCAGTACTTC; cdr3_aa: CASSLEVVSRYEQYF
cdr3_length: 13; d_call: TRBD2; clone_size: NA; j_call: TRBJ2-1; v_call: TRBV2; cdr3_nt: TGTGCCAGCGGGGGACTAGGCAACAATGAGCAGTTCTTC; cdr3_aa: CASGGLGNNEQFF
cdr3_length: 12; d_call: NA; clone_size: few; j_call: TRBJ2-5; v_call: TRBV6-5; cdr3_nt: TGTGCCAGCAAGGCGGGATTGGAGACCCAGTACTTC; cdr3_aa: CASKAGLETQYF
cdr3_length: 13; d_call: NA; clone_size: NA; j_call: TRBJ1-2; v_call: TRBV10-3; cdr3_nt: TGTGCCATCAGTGAAAGGGGTGCGGATGGCTACACCTTC; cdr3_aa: CAISERGADGYTF
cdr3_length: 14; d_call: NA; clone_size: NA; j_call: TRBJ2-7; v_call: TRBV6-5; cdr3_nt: TGTGCCAGCAGTTACTCGGGCAGGATAACCGAGCAGTACTTC; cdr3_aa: CASSYSGRITEQYF
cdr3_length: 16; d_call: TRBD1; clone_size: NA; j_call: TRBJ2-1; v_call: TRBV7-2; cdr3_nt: TGTGCCAGCAGCGTCCGACAGGGAAGCTCCTACAATGAGCAGTTCTTC; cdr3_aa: CASSVRQGSSYNEQFF
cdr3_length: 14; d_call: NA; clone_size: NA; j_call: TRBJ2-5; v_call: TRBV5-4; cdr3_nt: TGTGCCAGCAGCTTGGAGGCGGGACAAGAGACCCAGTACTTC; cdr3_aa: CASSLEAGQETQYF
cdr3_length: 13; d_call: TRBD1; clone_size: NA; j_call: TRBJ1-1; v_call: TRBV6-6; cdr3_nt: TGTGCCAGCAGTTACACAGGGGGCACTGAAGCTTTCTTT; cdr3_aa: CASSYTGGTEAFF
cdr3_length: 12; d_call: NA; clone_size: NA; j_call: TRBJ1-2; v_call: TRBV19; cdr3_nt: TGTGCCAGTAGTGCCACAGGGTTCGGCTACACCTTC; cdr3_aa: CASSATGFGYTF
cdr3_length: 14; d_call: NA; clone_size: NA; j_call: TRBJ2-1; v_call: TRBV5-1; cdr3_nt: TGCGCCAGCAGCTTGGTCCAGACTAGTGATGAGCAGTTCTTC; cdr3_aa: CASSLVQTSDEQFF
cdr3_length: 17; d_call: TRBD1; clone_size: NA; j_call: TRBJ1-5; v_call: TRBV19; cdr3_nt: TGTGCCAGTAGTTCCCGGGAGGGGGCGACGCTAAATCAGCCCCAGCATTTT; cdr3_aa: CASSSREGATLNQPQHF
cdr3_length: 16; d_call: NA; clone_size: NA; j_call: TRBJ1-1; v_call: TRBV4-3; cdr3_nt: TGCGCCAGCAGCCAAGATCGTAACAGTCAGAACACTGAAGCTTTCTTT; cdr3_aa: CASSQDRNSQNTEAFF
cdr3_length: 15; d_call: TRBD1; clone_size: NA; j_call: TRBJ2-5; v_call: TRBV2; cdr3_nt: TGTGCCAGCAGTGACAAGACAGGGAAAGGCGAGACCCAGTACTTC; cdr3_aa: CASSDKTGKGETQYF
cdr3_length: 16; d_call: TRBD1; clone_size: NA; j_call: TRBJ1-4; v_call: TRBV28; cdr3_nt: TGTGCCAGCAGCCTCCCGAAGGACAGGGTAGACGAAAAACTGTTTTTT; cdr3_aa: CASSLPKDRVDEKLFF
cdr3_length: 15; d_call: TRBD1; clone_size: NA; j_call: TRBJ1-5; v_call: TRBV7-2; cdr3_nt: TGTGCCAGCAGTCCAGACAGGGTACCCAATCAGCCCCAGCATTTT; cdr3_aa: CASSPDRVPNQPQHF
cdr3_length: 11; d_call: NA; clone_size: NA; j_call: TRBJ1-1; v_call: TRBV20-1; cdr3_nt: TGCAGCCTCATACAGAACACTGAAGCTTTCTTT; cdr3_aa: CSLIQNTEAFF
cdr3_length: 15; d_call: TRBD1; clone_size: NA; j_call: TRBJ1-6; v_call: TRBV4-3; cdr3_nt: TGCGCCAGCAGCCAAGAGGAAGGGGGCAATTCACCCCTCCACTTT; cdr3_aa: CASSQEEGGNSPLHF
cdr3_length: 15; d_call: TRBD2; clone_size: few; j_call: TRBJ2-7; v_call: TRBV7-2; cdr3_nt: TGTGCCAGCAGCTTAGGCGGGACTAGTATCTACGAGCAGTACTTC; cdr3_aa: CASSLGGTSIYEQYF
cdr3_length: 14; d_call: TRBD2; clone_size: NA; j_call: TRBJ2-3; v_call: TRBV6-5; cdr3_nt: TGTGCCAGCAGTTCCAGACTAGCGGCACGTACGCAGTATTTT; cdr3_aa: CASSSRLAARTQYF
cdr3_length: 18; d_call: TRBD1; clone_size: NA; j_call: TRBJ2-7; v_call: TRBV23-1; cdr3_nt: TGCGCCAACTATTTCCCGGGACAGGGGTTAGGTCGGTCCTACGAGCAGTACTTC; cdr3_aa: CANYFPGQGLGRSYEQYF
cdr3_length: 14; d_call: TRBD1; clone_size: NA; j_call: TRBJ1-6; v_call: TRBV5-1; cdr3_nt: TGCGCCAGCAGCGCTTTACAGGGGTTTTCACCCCTCCACTTT; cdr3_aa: CASSALQGFSPLHF
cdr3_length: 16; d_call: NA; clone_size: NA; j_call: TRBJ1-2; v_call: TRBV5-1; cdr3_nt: TGCGCCAGCAGCGTCTCCGCTTCGGGGTTTAATAATGGCTACACCTTC; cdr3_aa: CASSVSASGFNNGYTF
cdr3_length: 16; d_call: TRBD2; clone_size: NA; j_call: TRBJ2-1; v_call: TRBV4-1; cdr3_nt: TGCGCCAGCAGCCAAGACAGGACTAGCGGATACAATGAGCAGTTCTTC; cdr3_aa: CASSQDRTSGYNEQFF
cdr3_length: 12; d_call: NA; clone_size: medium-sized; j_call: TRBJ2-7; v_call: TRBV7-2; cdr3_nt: TGTGCCAGCAGCTCCCTCGGGGTGGAGCAGTACTTC; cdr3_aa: CASSSLGVEQYF
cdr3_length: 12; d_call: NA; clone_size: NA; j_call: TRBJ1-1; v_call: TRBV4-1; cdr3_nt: TGCGCCAGCAGCCATGGCCTTCTCGAAGCTTTCTTT; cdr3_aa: CASSHGLLEAFF
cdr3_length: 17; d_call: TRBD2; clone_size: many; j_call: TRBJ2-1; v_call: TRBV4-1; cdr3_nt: TGCGCCAGCAGCGGGACGCTGGGTAGCGGGAGTAACAATGAGCAGTTCTTC; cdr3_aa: CASSGTLGSGSNNEQFF
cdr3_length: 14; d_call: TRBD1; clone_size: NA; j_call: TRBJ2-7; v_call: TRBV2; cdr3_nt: TGTGCCAGCATGAGGAAGGGACAGGGTGTCGAGCAGTACTTC; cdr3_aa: CASMRKGQGVEQYF
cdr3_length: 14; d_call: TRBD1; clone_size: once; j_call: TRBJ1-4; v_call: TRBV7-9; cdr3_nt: TGTGCCAGCAGCCCCGGGACAGGGGGCGAAAAACTGTTTTTT; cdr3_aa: CASSPGTGGEKLFF